Presented here are 8 T cell receptor beta chains from one specimen sequenced in a study of brain T cells in children with intractable seizures. Time point described: blood from clinic visit 5 months post-surgery; TSC patient then seizure free. Sequenced by immunoSEQ multiplex PCR; TCRdb stores in-frame clones only, minus some. In the table there are under 400,000 clones, over 90% of which are singletons. This specimen consisted of peripheral blood, obtained roughly 5 months after surgery. The receptors were gathered from a boy under two years old with tuberous sclerosis and intractable seizures.

The J gene is TRBJ2-4, the V gene TRBV24-1; a weak D match, TRBD2 (5 bases). Germline values: CDR1 KGHDR, CDR2 SFDVKD. CDR3 length equals 14 residues. Between the trimmed V and J ends, which lost 5 bases and 3 bases, there was a span of 10 bases. CDR3 loop: CATSVDSDKNIQYF. CDR3 DNA sequence: TGTGCCACCAGTGTGGATAGCGACAAAAACATTCAGTACTTC.

The chain recombines TRBV7-9 with TRBJ2-7; 7 positions match TRBD1. Unmatched junction bases numbered 5, after V lost 2 bases and J lost 4 bases. Germline-derived CDR1 and CDR2 are SEHNR and FQNEAQ (reference sequence). This CDR3 has 14 amino acids. The CDR3 sequence: CASSLPGTEYEQYF. CDR3 in DNA: TGTGCCAGCAGCTTACCAGGGACAGAGTACGAGCAGTACTTC.

The rearrangement links TRBV10-1 to TRBJ2-1; D might be TRBD2 (5 bases). Germline CDR1 reads WNHNN; CDR2 reads SYGVQD (reference sequence). V was cut by 4 bases and J by 8 bases, with 21 bases left in between. This CDR3 is built from 16 residues. CDR3 residues: CASSGRVTKDSHEQFF. Here the CDR3 DNA reads TGCGCCAGCAGTGGGCGCGTGACTAAGGATTCTCATGAGCAGTTCTTC.

This chain links TRBV28 with TRBJ2-1; 7 nucleotides match TRBD1. The germline V gene has CDR1 MDHEN and CDR2 SYDVKM. Germline trimming cut 3 bases from V and 5 bases from J; bases unmatched to any gene: 10. CDR3 length: 16 amino acids. This CDR3 reads CASSFTTGMGDNEQFF. For the CDR3, the DNA is TGTGCCAGCAGTTTCACGACAGGGATGGGGGACAATGAGCAGTTCTTC. Variable domain in full (rest from reference TRBV28 and TRBJ2-1): DVKVTQSSRYLVKRTGEKVFLECVQDMDHENMFWYRQDPGLGLRLIYFSYDVKMKEKGDIPEGYSVSREKKERFSLILESASTNQTSMYLCASSFTTGMGDNEQFFGPGTRLTVL.

The gene calls are TRBV6-1 and TRBJ1-1; 7 positions agree with TRBD1. V dropped 3 bases and J dropped 1; count of bases not matched to a gene: 8. This CDR3 spans 16 amino acids. The germline V gene has CDR1 MNHNS and CDR2 SASEGT. CDR3 residues: CASSDLDDRENTEAFF. The CDR3 DNA is TGTGCCAGCAGTGACCTTGACGACAGGGAGAACACTGAAGCTTTCTTT.

This chain links TRBV11-2 with TRBJ2-5; a weak D match, TRBD2 (6 bases). The germline V and J ends were trimmed by 5 bases and 4 bases, with 20 bases remaining between them. There are 16 residues in the CDR3. The germline V gene encodes CDR1 SGHAT and CDR2 FQNNGV. Here the CDR3 reads CASSASAWRERETQYF. CDR3 in DNA: TGTGCCAGCAGCGCCTCGGCCTGGAGGGAGCGAGAGACCCAGTACTTC. The whole variable domain, remainder taken from reference TRBV11-2 and TRBJ2-5, is EAGVAQSPRYKIIEKRQSVAFWCNPISGHATLYWYQQILGQGPKLLIQFQNNGVVDDSQLPKDRFSAERLKGVDSTLKIQPAKLEDSAVYLCASSASAWRERETQYFGPGTRLLVL.

This chain joins TRBV5-4 and TRBJ1-2, with 10 bases aligning to TRBD1. The junction had 12 bases not matched to a gene; V was cut back by 5 bases and J by 8 bases. The CDR3 extends over 15 amino acids. The V gene's germline CDR1 is SGHNT and CDR2 YYREEE (reference sequence). The CDR3 nucleotides are TGTGCCAGCAGTTCCCCTTCCGGGACAGGGGACGGCTACACCTTC. It encodes CASSSPSGTGDGYTF.

This rearrangement joins TRBV28 to TRBJ2-5; 8 bases are shared with TRBD1. J was trimmed by 5 bases and V by 4 bases; bases with no gene match: 9. Germline V gene lookup returns CDR1 MDHEN and CDR2 SYDVKM. The CDR3 covers 15 residues. In nucleotides, the CDR3 is TGTGCCAGCAGTTCCCCGACAGGGGTGGAGGAGACCCAGTACTTC. Its protein is CASSSPTGVEETQYF.